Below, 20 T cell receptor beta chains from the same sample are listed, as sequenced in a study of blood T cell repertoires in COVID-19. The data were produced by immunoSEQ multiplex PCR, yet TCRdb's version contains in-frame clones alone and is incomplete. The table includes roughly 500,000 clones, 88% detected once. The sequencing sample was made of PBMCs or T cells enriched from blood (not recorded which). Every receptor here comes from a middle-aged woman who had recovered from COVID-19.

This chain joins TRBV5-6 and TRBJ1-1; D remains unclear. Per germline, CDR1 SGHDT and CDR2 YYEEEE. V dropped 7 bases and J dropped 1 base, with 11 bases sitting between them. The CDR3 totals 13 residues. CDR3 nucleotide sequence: TGTGCCAGCGCTATTTCAAGGAACACTGAAGCTTTCTTT. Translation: CASAISRNTEAFF.

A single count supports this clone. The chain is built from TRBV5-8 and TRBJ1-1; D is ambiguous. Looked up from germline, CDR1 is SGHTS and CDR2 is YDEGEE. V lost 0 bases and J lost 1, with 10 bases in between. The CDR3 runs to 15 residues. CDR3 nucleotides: TGTGCCAGCAGCTTGGTGCGGTACAAGAACACTGAAGCTTTCTTT. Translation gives CASSLVRYKNTEAFF.

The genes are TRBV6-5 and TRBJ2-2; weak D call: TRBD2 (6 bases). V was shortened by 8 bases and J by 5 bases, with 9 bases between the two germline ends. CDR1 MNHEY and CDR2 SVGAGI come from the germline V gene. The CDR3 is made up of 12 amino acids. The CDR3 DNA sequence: TGTGCCAGCCTGGGGAGGACCGGGGAGCTGTTTTTT. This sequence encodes CASLGRTGELFF.

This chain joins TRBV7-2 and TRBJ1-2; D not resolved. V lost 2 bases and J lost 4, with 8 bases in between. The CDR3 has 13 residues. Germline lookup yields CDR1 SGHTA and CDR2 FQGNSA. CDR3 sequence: CASSLSGSYGYTF. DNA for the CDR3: TGTGCCAGCAGCTTATCGGGATCCTATGGCTACACCTTC. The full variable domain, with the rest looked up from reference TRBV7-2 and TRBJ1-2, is GAGVSQSPSNKVTEKGKDVELRCDPISGHTALYWYRQSLGQGLEFLIYFQGNSAPDKSGLPSDRFSAERTGGSVSTLTIQRTQQEDSAVYLCASSLSGSYGYTFGSGTRLTVV.

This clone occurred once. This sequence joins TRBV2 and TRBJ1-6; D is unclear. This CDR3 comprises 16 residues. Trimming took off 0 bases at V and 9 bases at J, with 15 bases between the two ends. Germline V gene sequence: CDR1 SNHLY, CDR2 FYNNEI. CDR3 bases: TGTGCCAGCAGTGAAGCGGCGGCAGATCAGAGTTCACCCCTCCACTTT. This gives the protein CASSEAAADQSSPLHF.

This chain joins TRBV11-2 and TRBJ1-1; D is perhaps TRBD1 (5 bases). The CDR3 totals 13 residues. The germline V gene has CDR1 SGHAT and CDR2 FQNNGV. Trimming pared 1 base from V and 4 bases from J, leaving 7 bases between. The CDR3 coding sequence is TGTGCCAGCAGCTTAGTTCAGGGCACTGAAGCTTTCTTT. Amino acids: CASSLVQGTEAFF. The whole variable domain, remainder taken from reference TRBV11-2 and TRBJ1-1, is EAGVAQSPRYKIIEKRQSVAFWCNPISGHATLYWYQQILGQGPKLLIQFQNNGVVDDSQLPKDRFSAERLKGVDSTLKIQPAKLEDSAVYLCASSLVQGTEAFFGQGTRLTVV.

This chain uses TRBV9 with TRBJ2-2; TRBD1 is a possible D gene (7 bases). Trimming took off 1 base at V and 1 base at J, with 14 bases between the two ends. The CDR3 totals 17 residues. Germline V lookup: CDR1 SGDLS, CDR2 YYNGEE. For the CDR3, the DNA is TGTGCCAGCAGCGTATTCCGGCAGGGGGGGAACACCGGGGAGCTGTTTTTT. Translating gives CASSVFRQGGNTGELFF.

The CDR3 region is CASSHAGTEQFF. CDR3 in DNA: TGTGCCAGCAGTCATGCCGGGACAGAGCAGTTCTTC. The V gene is TRBV27, the J gene TRBJ2-1; tentative D call: TRBD1 (6 bases). V was trimmed by 5 bases and J by 10 bases, leaving 12 bases between them. Germline V gives CDR1 MNHEY, CDR2 SMNVEV (reference sequence). The CDR3 is made up of 12 amino acids.

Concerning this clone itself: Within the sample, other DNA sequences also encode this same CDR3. CDR3 sequence reads: CASSDQLEGGSEQYF. The CDR3 nucleotides read TGCGCCAGCAGTGACCAACTTGAGGGTGGCTCCGAGCAGTACTTC. The V gene is TRBV10-1, the J gene TRBJ2-7; possible D gene TRBD2, 5 bases. Trimming shortened V by 3 bases and J by 6 bases, and 18 bases separated the two germline ends. Germline assignment: CDR1 WNHNN and CDR2 SYGVQD (reference sequence). The CDR3 is made up of 15 amino acids.

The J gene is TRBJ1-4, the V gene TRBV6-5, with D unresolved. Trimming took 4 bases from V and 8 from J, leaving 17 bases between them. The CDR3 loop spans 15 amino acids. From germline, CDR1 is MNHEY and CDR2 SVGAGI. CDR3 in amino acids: CASSSPSWAFEKLFF. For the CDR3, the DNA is TGTGCCAGCAGTTCCCCATCCTGGGCATTCGAAAAACTGTTTTTT.

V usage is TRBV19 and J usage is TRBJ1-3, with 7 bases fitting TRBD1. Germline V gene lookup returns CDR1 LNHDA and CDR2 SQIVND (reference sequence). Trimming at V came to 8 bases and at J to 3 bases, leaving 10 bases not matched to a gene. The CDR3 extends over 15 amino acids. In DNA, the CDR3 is TGTGCCAGTTTAGCCCGAGGGGGCTATGGAAACACCATATATTTT. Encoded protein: CASLARGGYGNTIYF.

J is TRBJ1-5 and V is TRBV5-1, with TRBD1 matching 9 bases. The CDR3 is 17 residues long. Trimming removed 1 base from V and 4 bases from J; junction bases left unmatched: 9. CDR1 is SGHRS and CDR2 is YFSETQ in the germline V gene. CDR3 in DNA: TGCGCCAGCAGCTTGCACGGTGTCGGGACAGGGAATCAGCCCCAGCATTTT. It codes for CASSLHGVGTGNQPQHF.

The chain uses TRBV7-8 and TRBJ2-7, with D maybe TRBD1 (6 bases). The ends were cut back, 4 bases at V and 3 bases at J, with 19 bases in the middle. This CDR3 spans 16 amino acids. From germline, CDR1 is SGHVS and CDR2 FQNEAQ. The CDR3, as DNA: TGTGCCAGCAGCTCACTTATCCAGGGGAAGGGCTACGAGCAGTACTTC. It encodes CASSSLIQGKGYEQYF.

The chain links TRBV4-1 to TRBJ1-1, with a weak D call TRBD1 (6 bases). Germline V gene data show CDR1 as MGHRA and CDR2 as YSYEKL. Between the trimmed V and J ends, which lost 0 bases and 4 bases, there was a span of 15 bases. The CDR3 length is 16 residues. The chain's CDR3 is CASSQEAGEGVTEAFF. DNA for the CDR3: TGCGCCAGCAGCCAAGAGGCAGGGGAGGGTGTCACTGAAGCTTTCTTT.

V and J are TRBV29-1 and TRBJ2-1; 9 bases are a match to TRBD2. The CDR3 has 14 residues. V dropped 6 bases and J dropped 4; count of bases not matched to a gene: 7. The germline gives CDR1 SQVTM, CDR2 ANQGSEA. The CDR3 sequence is CSVFGAGGYNEQFF. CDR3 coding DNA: TGCAGCGTCTTCGGGGCGGGAGGGTACAATGAGCAGTTCTTC.

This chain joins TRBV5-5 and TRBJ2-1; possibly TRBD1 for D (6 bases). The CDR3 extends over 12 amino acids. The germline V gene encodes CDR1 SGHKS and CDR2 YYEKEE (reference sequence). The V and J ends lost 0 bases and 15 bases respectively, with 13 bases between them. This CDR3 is CASSLETGRVFF. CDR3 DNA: TGTGCCAGCAGCTTGGAGACAGGTCGTGTGTTCTTC.

Written as DNA, the CDR3 is TGTGCCAGCAGTGAATGGTTCCAGGGTACAACCGGGGAGCTGTTTTTT. Translation gives CASSEWFQGTTGELFF. This chain joins TRBV6-1 and TRBJ2-2; D is perhaps TRBD1 (5 bases). This CDR3 is built from 16 residues. The germline V gene has CDR1 MNHNS and CDR2 SASEGT. The ends were cut back, 2 bases at V and 5 bases at J, with 15 bases in the middle.

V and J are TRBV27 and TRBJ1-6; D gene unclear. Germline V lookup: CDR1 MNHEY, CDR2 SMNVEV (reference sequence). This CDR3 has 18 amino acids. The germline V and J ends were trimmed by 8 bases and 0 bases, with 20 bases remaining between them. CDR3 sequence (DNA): TGTGCCAGCTGCTACAACACTCTCTCAGGCTCCTATAATTCACCCCTCCACTTT. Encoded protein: CASCYNTLSGSYNSPLHF.

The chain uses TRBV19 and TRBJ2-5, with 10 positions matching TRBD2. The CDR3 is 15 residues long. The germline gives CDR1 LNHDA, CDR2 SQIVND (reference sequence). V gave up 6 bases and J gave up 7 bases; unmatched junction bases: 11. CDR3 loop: CASSSGLAGAGTQYF. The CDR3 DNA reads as TGTGCCAGTAGCTCGGGGCTAGCGGGAGCAGGGACCCAGTACTTC.

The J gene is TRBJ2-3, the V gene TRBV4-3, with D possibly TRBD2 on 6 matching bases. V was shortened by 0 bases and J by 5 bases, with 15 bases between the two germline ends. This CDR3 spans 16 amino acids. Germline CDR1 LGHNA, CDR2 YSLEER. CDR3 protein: CASSQDLKAGRDTQYF. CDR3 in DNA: TGCGCCAGCAGCCAAGATTTAAAGGCGGGGAGAGATACGCAGTATTTT.